These T cell receptor beta chains were read from a single sample in a study of blood T cell repertoires in COVID-19. Only in-frame clones appear in the TCRdb table, and some are missing; sequencing was by immunoSEQ multiplex PCR. The sample records about 42,000 clones, 70% to 85% being singletons. Material: peripheral blood. These receptors were collected from a human donor in a cohort sampled during active COVID-19. Each CDR3 is given with its conserved first and last residue. The order of the fields is V gene, J gene, D gene, CDR3 protein, CDR3 DNA. D genes are given only for firm matches.

>TRBV3-1/TRBV3-2|TRBJ2-1|TRBD2
CASSLGPRGEQFF
TGTGCCAGCAGCCTCGGACCGCGGGGGGAGCAGTTCTTC
>TRBV2|TRBJ1-2|NA
CASRTRTVWVGYGYTF
TGTGCCAGCAGGACAAGGACAGTCTGGGTGGGATATGGCTACACCTTC
>TRBV18|TRBJ2-7|TRBD1
CASSAGQGAGEQYF
TGTGCCAGCTCCGCGGGACAGGGGGCAGGAGAGCAGTACTTC
>TRBV5-4|TRBJ2-5|NA
CASSFSSTSQETQYF
TGTGCCAGCAGCTTCTCCTCGACAAGCCAAGAGACCCAGTACTTC
>TRBV28|TRBJ2-2|NA
CASLTEETGELFF
TGTGCCAGTCTGACAGAGGAGACCGGGGAGCTGTTTTTT
>TRBV5-1|TRBJ2-5|NA
CASSLARRETQYF
TGCGCCAGCAGCTTGGCGCGGAGGGAGACCCAGTACTTC
>TRBV7-2|TRBJ2-5|NA
CASSFQRGQGSETQYF
TGTGCCAGCAGCTTCCAACGCGGTCAAGGGAGCGAGACCCAGTACTTC
>TRBV29-1|TRBJ2-3|NA
CSTNTDTQYF
TGCAGCACAAACACAGATACGCAGTATTTT
>TRBV7-9|TRBJ2-2|TRBD2
CASSPNRRTSGYTGELFF
TGTGCCAGCAGCCCGAATCGCCGGACTAGCGGGTACACCGGGGAGCTGTTTTTT
>TRBV28|TRBJ2-3|NA
CASSQGLTDTQYF
TGTGCCAGCAGTCAGGGATTGACAGATACGCAGTATTTT